The 5 T cell receptor beta chains below all came from one sample that was sequenced in a study of CD8+ T cells in alopecia areata (dated by TCRdb to the late 2010s). The sample's time point label, in plain terms: roughly 26 weeks on oral tofacitinib. The intended sense of this specimen's treatment or condition label: oral pan-JAK inhibitor, 5-10 mg twice daily. Libraries were built with the immunoSEQ multiplex PCR assay. RNA was extracted from all samples and reverse transcribed into cDNA as template for TCR sequencing. The source is immuneACCESS, and TCRdb retained only in-frame sequences with V and J called. Part of the clones is not carried over; for the studies checked, unresolved V genes explain less than half of this, and the remainder is unexplained. Within this sample are about 110,000 clones, with around 50% of them counted one time only. The top ten clones comprise 12% of the sample. Here the sequenced sample was CD8+ T cells sorted from blood, taken at week 24, from a patient treated with tofacitinib. The receptors originated from a human donor with alopecia areata.

This clone was counted a single time. Mismatch with germline at one junction end may stem from a read error. V usage is TRBV7-9 and J usage is TRBJ2-1; D not certain. The germline V gene encodes CDR1 SEHNR and CDR2 FQNEAQ (reference sequence). The length of the CDR3 is 11 residues. The DNA of the CDR3 is TGTGCCAGCAGCTCCTCCAATGAGCAGTTCTTC. It is translated as CASSSSNEQFF.

This sequence joins TRBV6-5 and TRBJ2-5, with D perhaps matching TRBD2 (5 bases). V shed 2 bases and J shed 5 bases, with 15 bases lying between them. The germline gives CDR1 MNHEY, CDR2 SVGAGI. CDR3 length: 15 residues. The CDR3 loop is CASSYEGLSGETQYF. The CDR3 DNA follows: TGTGCCAGCAGTTACGAGGGCTTATCGGGGGAGACCCAGTACTTC.

This sequence joins TRBV4-2 and TRBJ2-7, with 10 bases matching TRBD2. This CDR3 spans 14 amino acids. With 4 bases clipped from V and 4 bases from J, the junction kept 4 bases outside the gene matches. Germline CDR1 and CDR2: LGHNA and YNFKEQ. CDR3 nucleotides: TGTGCCAGCAGCCTAGGGACTAGCGATTACGAGCAGTACTTC. Encoded protein: CASSLGTSDYEQYF.

The chain recombines TRBV30 with TRBJ1-5; D is uncertain. Trimming removed 4 bases from V and 0 bases from J, with 13 bases in between. Germline V lookup: CDR1 GTSNPN, CDR2 SVGIG (reference sequence). There are 15 residues in the CDR3. CDR3 bases: TGTGCCTGGAATCATGAGTTAGGTAGCAATCAGCCCCAGCATTTT. As protein: CAWNHELGSNQPQHF.

This clone was observed a few times. The CDR3 bases are TGTGCCAGCAGTAAGCCGGAGGGCTCATCCTACAATGAGCAGTTCTTC. Protein sequence: CASSKPEGSSYNEQFF. This chain uses TRBV25-1 with TRBJ2-1; D might be TRBD2 (6 bases). The ends were cut back, 5 bases at V and 1 base at J, with 15 bases in the middle. The germline gives CDR1 MGHDK, CDR2 SYGVNS. This CDR3 contains 16 residues.